This TCR beta chain was found in a study of blood T cell repertoires in COVID-19. On the study more broadly: From the United States, Italy and Spain came samples of acute and convalescent COVID-19. In each case, the material was cDNA or gDNA derived from T cells, B-cell-depleted T cells, or PBMCs.

CDR1 and CDR2 from the germline V gene are MDHEN and SYDVKM. This CDR3 region has 13 residues. Trimming left V 2 bases short and J 8 bases short, with 12 bases between. Study processing details: By means of reference gene primer amplification, nucleated cell counts were estimated. TCRdb keeps only in-frame clones here, not all; method: immunoSEQ multiplex PCR. V and J calls and clone size are those listed in that table; D and trimming were worked out from the DNA. The sample lists over 60,000 clones, about 78% occurring once. Sequencing was performed on peripheral blood. This sequence originates from a woman at least 80 years old with acute or convalescent COVID-19. The genes are TRBV28 and TRBJ1-2; tentatively, D is TRBD1 (6 bases). Written as DNA, the CDR3 is TGTGCCAGCAGTTTAAACAGGGCGCGAGGCTACACCTTC. Translation: CASSLNRARGYTF.